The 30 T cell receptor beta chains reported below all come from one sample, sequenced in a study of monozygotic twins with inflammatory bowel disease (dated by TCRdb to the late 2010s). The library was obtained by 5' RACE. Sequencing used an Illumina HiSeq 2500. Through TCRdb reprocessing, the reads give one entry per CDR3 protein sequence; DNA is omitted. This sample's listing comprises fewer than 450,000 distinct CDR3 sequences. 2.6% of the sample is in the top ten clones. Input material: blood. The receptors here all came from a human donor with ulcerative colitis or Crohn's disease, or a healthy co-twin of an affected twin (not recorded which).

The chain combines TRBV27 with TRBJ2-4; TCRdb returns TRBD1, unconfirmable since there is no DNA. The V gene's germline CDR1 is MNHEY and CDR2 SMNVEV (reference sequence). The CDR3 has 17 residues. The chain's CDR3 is CASSWPETGAAKNIQYF.

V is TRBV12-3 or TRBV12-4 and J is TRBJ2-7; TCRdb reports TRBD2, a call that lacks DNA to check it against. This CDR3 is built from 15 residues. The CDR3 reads CASRVGTLFSYEQYF.

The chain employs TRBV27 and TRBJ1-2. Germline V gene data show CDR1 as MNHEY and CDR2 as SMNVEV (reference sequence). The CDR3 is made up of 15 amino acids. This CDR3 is CASSFQIGGVYGYTF.

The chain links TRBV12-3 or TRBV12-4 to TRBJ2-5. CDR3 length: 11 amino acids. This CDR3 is CASSLLETQYF.

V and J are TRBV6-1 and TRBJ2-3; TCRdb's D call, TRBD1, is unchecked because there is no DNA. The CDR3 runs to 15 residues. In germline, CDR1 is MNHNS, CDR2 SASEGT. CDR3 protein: CASSRTSGTADTQYF.

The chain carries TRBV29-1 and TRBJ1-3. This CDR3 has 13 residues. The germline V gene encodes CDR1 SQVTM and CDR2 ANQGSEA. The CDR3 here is CSVVDGAGNTIYF.

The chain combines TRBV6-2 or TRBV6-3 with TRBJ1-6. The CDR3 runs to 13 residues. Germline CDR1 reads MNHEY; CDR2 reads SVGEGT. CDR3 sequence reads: CASSPPYNSPLHF.

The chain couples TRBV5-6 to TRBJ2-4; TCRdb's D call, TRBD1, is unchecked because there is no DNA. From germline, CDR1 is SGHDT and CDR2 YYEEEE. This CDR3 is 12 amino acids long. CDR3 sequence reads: CATSPGQGIQYF.

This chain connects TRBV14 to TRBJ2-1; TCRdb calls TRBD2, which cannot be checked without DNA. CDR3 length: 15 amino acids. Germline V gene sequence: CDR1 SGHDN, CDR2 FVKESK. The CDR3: CASSKAGGPVNEQFF.

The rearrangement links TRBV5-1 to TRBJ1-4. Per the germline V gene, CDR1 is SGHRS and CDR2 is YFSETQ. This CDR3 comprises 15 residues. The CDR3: CASSEFTAANEKLFF.

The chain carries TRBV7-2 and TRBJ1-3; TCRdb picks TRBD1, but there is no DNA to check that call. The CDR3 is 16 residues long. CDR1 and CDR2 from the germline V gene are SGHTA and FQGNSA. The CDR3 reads CASSPRVDRGGNTIYF.

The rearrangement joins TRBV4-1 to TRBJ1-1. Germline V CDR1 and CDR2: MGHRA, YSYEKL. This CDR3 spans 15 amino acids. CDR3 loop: CASSQDGSWNTEAFF.

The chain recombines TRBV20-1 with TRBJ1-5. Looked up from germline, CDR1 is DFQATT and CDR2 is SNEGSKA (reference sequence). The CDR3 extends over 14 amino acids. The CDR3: CSARGGGKNQPQHF.

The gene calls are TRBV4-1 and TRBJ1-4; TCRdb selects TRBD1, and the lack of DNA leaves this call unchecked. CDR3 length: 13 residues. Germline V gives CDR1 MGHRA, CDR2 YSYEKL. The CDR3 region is CASSQARGEKLFF.

CDR3 loop: CASSPRDSTDTQYF. This chain joins TRBV6-1 and TRBJ2-3. CDR1 MNHNS and CDR2 SASEGT come from the germline V gene. This CDR3 has 14 residues.

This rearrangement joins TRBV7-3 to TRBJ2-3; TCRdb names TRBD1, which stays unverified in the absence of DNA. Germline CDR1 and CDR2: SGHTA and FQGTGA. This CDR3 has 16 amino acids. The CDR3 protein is CASSLGIGQGGDTQYF.

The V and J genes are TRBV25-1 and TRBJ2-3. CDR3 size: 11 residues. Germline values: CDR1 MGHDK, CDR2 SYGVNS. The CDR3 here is CASSDTDTQYF.

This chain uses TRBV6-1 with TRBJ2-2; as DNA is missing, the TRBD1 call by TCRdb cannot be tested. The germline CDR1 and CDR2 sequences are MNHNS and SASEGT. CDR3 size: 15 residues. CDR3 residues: CASRPWGVSTGELFF.

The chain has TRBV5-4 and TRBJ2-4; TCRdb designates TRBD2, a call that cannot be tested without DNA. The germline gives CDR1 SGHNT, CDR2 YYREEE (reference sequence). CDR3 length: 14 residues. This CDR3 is CASSSAGGRSIQYF.

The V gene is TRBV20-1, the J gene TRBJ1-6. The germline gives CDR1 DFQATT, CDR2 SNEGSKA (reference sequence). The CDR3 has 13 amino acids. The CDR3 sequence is CSASRGDNSPLHF.

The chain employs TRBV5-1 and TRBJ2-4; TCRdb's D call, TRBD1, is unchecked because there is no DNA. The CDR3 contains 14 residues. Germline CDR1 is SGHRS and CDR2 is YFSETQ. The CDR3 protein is CASSLTGTKNIQYF.

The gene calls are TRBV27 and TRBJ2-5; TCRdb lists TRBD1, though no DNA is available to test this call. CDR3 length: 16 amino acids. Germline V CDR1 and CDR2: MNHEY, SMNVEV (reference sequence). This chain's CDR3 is CASSPQRRAALETQYF.

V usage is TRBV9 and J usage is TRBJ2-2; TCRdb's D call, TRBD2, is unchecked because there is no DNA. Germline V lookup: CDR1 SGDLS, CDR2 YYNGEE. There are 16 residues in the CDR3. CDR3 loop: CASSFGGGAGTGELFF.

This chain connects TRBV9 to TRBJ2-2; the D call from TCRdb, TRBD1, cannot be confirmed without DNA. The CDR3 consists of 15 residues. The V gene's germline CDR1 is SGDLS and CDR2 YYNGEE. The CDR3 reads CASSVGTVNTGELFF.

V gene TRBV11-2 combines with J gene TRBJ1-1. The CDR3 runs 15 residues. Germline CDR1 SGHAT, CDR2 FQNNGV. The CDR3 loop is CASRMELGLRTEAFF.

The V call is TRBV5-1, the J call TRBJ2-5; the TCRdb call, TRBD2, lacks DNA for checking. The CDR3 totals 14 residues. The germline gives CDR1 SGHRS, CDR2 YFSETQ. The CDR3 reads CASTLTSGQETQYF.

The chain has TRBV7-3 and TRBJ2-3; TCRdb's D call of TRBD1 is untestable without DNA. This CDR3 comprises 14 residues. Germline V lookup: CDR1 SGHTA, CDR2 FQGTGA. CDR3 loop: CASSQTGGTDTQYF. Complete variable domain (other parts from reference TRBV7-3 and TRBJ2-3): GAGVSQTPSNKVTEKGKYVELRCDPISGHTALYWYRQSLGQGPEFLIYFQGTGAADDSGLPNDRFFAVRPEGSVSTLKIQRTERGDSAVYLCASSQTGGTDTQYFGPGTRLTVL.

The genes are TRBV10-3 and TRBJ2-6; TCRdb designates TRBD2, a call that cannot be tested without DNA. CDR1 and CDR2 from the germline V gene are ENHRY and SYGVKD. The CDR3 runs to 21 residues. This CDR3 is CAISESPPTSGQNSGANVLTF.

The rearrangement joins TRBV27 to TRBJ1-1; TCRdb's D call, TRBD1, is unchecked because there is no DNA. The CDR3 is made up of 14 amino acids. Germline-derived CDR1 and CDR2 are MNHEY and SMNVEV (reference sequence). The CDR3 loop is CASSPEGMNTEAFF.

CDR3 region: CASSQYLYEQYF. The V gene is TRBV14, the J gene TRBJ2-7. The length of the CDR3 is 12 residues. Germline V lookup: CDR1 SGHDN, CDR2 FVKESK.